This record covers a single TCR beta chain. This entry comes from a study of T cells in tumors after PD-1 blockade. Sequencing was performed with immunoSEQ multiplex PCR; in TCRdb, only in-frame clones are kept and a portion is missing. The profile shows just under 65,000 clones, around two thirds of them singletons. The germline CDR1 and CDR2 sequences are SEHNR and FQNEAQ (reference sequence). This CDR3 has 14 residues. Deletions cut 1 base from V and 2 bases from J, with 9 bases between. Sequencing used PBMCs, obtained after anti-PD-1 treatment. The chain employs TRBV7-9 and TRBJ2-7; weak D call: TRBD1 (6 bases). The sequence was collected from a human donor with basal cell carcinoma. The CDR3 bases are TGTGCCAGCAGCTTAGGTCCAGGGGCCTACGAGCAGTACTTC. Translation gives CASSLGPGAYEQYF.